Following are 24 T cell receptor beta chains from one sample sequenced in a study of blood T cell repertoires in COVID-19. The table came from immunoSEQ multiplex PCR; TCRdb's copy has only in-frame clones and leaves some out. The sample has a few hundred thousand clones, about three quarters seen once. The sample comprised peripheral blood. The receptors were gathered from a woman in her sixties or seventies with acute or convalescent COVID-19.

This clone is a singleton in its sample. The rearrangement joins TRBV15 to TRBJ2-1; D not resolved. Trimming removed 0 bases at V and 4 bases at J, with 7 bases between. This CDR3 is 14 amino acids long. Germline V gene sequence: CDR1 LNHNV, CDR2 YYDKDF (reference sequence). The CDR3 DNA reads TGTGCCACCAGCAGAGATTTACTTTACAATGAGCAGTTCTTC. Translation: CATSRDLLYNEQFF.

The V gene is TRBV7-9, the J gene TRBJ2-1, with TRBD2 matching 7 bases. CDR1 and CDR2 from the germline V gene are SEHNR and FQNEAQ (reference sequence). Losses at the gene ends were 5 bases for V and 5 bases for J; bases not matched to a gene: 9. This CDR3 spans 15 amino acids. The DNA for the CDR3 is TGTGCCAGCAGCAAATTGACTAGCCCAAACAATGAGCAGTTCTTC. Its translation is CASSKLTSPNNEQFF.

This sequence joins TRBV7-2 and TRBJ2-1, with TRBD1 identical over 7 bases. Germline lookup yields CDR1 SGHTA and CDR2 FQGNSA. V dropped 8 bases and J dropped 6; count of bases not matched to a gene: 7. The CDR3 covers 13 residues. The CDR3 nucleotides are TGTGCCAGCTCCCGACAGGGCTTCAATGAGCAGTTCTTC. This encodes CASSRQGFNEQFF.

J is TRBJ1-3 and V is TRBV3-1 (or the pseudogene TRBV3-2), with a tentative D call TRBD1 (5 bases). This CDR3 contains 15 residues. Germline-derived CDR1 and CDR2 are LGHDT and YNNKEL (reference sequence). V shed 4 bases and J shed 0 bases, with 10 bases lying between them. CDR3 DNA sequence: TGTGCCAGCAGCCTATCAGGGTTCTCTGGAAACACCATATATTTT. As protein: CASSLSGFSGNTIYF.

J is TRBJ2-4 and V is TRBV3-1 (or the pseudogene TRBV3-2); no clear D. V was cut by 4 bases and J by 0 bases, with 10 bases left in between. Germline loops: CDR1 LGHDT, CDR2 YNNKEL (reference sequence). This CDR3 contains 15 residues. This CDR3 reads CASSPYGGAKNIQYF. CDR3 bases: TGTGCCAGCAGCCCTTACGGTGGAGCCAAAAACATTCAGTACTTC.

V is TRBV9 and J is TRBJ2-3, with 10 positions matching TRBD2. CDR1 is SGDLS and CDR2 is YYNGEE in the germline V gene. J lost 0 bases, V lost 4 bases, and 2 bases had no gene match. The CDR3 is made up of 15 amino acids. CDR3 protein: CASSPAGGSTDTQYF. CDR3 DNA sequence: TGTGCCAGCAGCCCAGCGGGGGGGAGCACAGATACGCAGTATTTT.

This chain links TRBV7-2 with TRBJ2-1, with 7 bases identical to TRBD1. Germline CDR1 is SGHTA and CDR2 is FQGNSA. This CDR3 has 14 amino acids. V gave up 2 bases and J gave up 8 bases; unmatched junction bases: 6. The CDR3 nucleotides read TGTGCCAGCAGCTTAAGAGGGGGCATGGATGAGCAGTTCTTC. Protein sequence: CASSLRGGMDEQFF. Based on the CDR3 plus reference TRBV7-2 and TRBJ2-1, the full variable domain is GAGVSQSPSNKVTEKGKDVELRCDPISGHTALYWYRQSLGQGLEFLIYFQGNSAPDKSGLPSDRFSAERTGGSVSTLTIQRTQQEDSAVYLCASSLRGGMDEQFFGPGTRLTVL.

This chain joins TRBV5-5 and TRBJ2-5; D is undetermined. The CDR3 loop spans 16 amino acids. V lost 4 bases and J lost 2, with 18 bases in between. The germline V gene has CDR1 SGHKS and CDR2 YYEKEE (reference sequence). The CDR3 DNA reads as TGTGCCAGCAGCCTGAACGCGCCCACCGCGCAAGAGACCCAGTACTTC. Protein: CASSLNAPTAQETQYF.

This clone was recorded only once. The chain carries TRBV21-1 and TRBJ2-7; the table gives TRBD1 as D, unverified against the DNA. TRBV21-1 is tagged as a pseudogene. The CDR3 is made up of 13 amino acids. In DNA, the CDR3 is TGTGCCAGCAGCAAAGGGACAGTACTGTGGCGGTACTTC. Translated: CASSKGTVLWRYF.

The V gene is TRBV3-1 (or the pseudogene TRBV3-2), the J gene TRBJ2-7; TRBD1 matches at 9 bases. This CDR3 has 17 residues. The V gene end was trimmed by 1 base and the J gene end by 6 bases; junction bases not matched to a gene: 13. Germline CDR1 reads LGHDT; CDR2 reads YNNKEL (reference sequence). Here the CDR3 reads CASSQASRTGVKVEQYF. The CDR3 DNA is TGTGCCAGCAGCCAAGCGTCAAGGACAGGGGTTAAGGTCGAGCAGTACTTC.

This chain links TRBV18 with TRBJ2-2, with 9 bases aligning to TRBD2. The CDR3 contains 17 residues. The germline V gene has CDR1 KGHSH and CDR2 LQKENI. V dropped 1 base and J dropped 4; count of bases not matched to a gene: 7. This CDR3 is CASSPQGTSSGTGELFF. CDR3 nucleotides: TGTGCCAGCTCACCACAAGGGACTAGCTCTGGCACCGGGGAGCTGTTTTTT.

DNA of the CDR3: TGTGCCAGCTCACCAGATGGGACAGTCACAGATACGCAGTATTTT. This encodes CASSPDGTVTDTQYF. The chain is built from TRBV18 and TRBJ2-3, with 7 positions matching TRBD1. After removal of 2 bases from V and 2 bases from J, the junction contained 4 bases not matched to a gene. This CDR3 has 15 residues. Looked up from germline, CDR1 is KGHSH and CDR2 is LQKENI.

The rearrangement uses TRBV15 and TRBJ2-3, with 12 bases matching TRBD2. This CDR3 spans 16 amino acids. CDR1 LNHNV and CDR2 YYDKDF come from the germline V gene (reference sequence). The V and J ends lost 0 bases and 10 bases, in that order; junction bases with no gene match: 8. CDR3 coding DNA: TGTGCCACCAGCAGAGATATAAGACTAGCGGGGGTTTCGCAGTATTTT. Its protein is CATSRDIRLAGVSQYF.

DNA for the CDR3: TGTGCCACCAGTGACGGTCGCTTATTCGGGGAGACCCAGTACTTC. Protein sequence: CATSDGRLFGETQYF. The V gene is TRBV24-1, the J gene TRBJ2-5, with unresolved D. V was shortened by 4 bases and J by 5 bases, with 16 bases between the two germline ends. CDR1 is KGHDR and CDR2 is SFDVKD in the germline V gene. The CDR3 has 15 amino acids.

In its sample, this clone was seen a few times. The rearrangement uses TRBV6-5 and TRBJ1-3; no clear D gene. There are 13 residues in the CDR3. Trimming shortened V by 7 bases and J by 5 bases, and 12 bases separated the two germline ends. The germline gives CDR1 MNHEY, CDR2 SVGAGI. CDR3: CASNSRERNTIYF. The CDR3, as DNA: TGTGCCAGCAACTCGAGGGAAAGAAACACCATATATTTT.

CDR3: CASSWDSITDTQYF. In nucleotides, the CDR3 is TGTGCCAGCAGCTGGGACAGTATCACAGATACGCAGTATTTT. The chain couples TRBV2 to TRBJ2-3; 7 bases match TRBD1. Trimming took 6 bases from V and 2 from J; bases not matched to a gene: 5. The CDR3 has 14 residues. Germline assignment: CDR1 SNHLY and CDR2 FYNNEI.

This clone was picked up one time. As DNA, the CDR3 is TGTGCCAGCAGCGCAGTCACGGGGACAGGTAATCAGCCCCAGCATTTT. It translates to CASSAVTGTGNQPQHF. This chain joins TRBV21-1 and TRBJ1-5; TRBD1 reflects the table's D call only, with no check against the DNA. TRBV21-1 counts as a pseudogene. CDR3 size: 16 residues.

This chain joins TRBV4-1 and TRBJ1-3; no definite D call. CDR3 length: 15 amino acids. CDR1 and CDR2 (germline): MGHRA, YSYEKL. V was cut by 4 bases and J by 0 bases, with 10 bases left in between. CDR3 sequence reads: CASSPGASSGNTIYF. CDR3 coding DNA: TGCGCCAGCAGCCCCGGCGCTAGCTCTGGAAACACCATATATTTT.

CDR3 sequence (DNA): TGCGCCAGCAGCCAAGACAGGACTGAAGCTTTCTTT. This encodes CASSQDRTEAFF. The chain recombines TRBV4-3 with TRBJ1-1; no reliable D call. Trimming removed 0 bases from V and 5 bases from J, with 4 bases in between. This CDR3 spans 12 amino acids. Germline lookup yields CDR1 LGHNA and CDR2 YSLEER.

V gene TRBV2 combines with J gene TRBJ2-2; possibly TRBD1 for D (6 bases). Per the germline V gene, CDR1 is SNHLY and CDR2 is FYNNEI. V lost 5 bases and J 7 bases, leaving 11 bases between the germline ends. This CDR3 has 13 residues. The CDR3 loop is CASSYTGFGELFF. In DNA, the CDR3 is TGTGCCAGCAGTTATACAGGGTTCGGGGAGCTGTTTTTT.

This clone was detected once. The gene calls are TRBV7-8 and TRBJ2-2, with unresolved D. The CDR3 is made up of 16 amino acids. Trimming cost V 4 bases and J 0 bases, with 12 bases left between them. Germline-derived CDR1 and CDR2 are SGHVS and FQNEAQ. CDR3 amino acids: CASSSTVLANTGELFF. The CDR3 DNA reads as TGTGCCAGCAGCTCAACTGTGCTCGCGAACACCGGGGAGCTGTTTTTT.

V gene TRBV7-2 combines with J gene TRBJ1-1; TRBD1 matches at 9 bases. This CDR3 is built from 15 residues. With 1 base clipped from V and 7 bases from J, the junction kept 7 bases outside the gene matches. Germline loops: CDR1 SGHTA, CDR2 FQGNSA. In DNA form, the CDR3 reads TGTGCCAGCAGCTTAGATTCGGGACAGGGTTATGAAGCTTTCTTT. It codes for CASSLDSGQGYEAFF.

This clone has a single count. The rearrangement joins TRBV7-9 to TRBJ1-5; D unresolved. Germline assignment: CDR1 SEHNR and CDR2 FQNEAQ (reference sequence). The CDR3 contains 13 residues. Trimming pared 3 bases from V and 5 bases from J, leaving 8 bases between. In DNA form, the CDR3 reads TGTGCCAGCAGCTTGAGGGAAGATCAGCCCCAGCATTTT. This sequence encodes CASSLREDQPQHF.

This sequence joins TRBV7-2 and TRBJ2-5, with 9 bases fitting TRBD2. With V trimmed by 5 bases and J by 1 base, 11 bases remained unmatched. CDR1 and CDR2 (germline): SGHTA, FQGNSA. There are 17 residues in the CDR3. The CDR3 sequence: CASSLGSGGGAQETQYF. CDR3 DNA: TGTGCCAGCAGCCTCGGTTCTGGCGGGGGGGCCCAAGAGACCCAGTACTTC.